This TCR beta chain was profiled in a study of CD8+CD57+ T cells in acquired aplastic anemia. Overall study: DNA from sorted CD4+ and CD8+ cells averaged around 3.5 ug.

The authors sequenced patients whose flow cytometry had shown CD8+CD57+ cell expansion. Acquired aplastic anemia of severe grade affected all patients. None of the patients had been given any therapy when their blood was sampled. A remark on this clonotype: What it binds is not known.

The TCR beta profiling, which covered VDJ combination and CDR3 sequence, was carried out using genomic DNA as the template. TCRdb called the reads again in MiXCR, with one record for every CDR3 protein. The sample gives under 350,000 distinct CDR3 sequences, roughly 59% of which show up once; roughly 1.3% is in the top ten. The trim removed 0 bases at V and 5 bases at J, leaving 1 base unmatched. CDR3 size: 13 residues. Looked up from germline, CDR1 is ENHRY and CDR2 is SYGVKD. Study-level findings and limits: Sharing between patients and controls was observed for roughly 29 CD8+ CDR3 sequences.

The sample comprised sorted CD4+, CD8+, or CD8+CD57+ T cells (not recorded which) from PBMCs. The genes are TRBV10-3 and TRBJ2-7, with TRBD2 matching 7 bases. The clonotype originates from a human donor with aplastic anemia. The CDR3 DNA sequence: TGTGCCATCAGTGAGTCGGGAGGGAACGAGCAGTACTTC. It translates to CAISESGGNEQYF.